The rows below give T cell receptor beta chains drawn from one sample of a study of cytomegalovirus exposure and HLA in healthy donors. Libraries were prepared by immunoSEQ multiplex PCR; TCRdb keeps only in-frame clonotypes and omits some of them. The repertoire holds about 120,000 clones, with over 70% as singletons. The sequenced material came from PBMCs. Receptor source: a female donor in good health and CMV-seropositive. CDR3s include the opening cysteine and the closing phenylalanine or tryptophan. The D gene is left open where the match is weak. Size values are once, few and many counts, or a class for expanded clones, and some rows have none.

TRBD1	TRBV18	.	TRBJ2-7	TGTGCCAGCTCGAACCGGACAGGGTACGAGCAGTACTTC	CASSNRTGYEQYF
.	TRBV10-2	.	TRBJ2-6	TGCGCCACCGGAGGGCCCTCTGGGGCCAACGTCCTGACTTTC	CATGGPSGANVLTF
TRBD1	TRBV6-1	.	TRBJ2-4	TGTGCCAGCAGTGCGACAGGGCCCAAAAACATTCAGTACTTC	CASSATGPKNIQYF
.	TRBV6-5	.	TRBJ1-2	TGTGCCAGCAGTTACTCAGTCTCCGAAGCCTATGGCTACACCTTC	CASSYSVSEAYGYTF
TRBD2	TRBV9	.	TRBJ2-5	TGTGCCAGCAGCGTAGCGGCTAGCGGGGGGGTCCAAGAGACCCAGTACTTC	CASSVAASGGVQETQYF
.	TRBV5-1	.	TRBJ2-3	TGCGCCAGCAGCCTCGGGAATACGCAGTATTTT	CASSLGNTQYF
.	TRBV7-2	.	TRBJ1-1	TGTGCCAGCAGCGCACAGACAGGCCAGAACACTGAAGCTTTCTTT	CASSAQTGQNTEAFF
TRBD1	TRBV6-6	few	TRBJ1-1	TGTGCCAGCAGTTACAACGGACAGGCGGTTGAGGCTTTCTTT	CASSYNGQAVEAFF
.	TRBV6-1	few	TRBJ2-6	TGTGCCACCTACAGGGAATCAACTGGGGCCAACGTCCTGACTTTC	CATYRESTGANVLTF
TRBD1	TRBV7-9	.	TRBJ2-7	TGTGCCAGCAGCTGGACAGGGGCAGGGGAGCAGTACTTC	CASSWTGAGEQYF
TRBD1	TRBV30	once	TRBJ1-6	TGTGCCTGGAGTGTAGGGGGCGGTAATTCACCCCTCCACTTT	CAWSVGGGNSPLHF
TRBD2	TRBV7-3	.	TRBJ2-7	TGTGCCAGCAGCACCAACGGGGGGGCGGTGGAGCAGTACTTC	CASSTNGGAVEQYF
.	TRBV4-2	.	TRBJ2-3	TGTGCCAGCAGCCAGGCCCTAGTGTGGGATACGCAGTATTTT	CASSQALVWDTQYF
.	TRBV4-3	.	TRBJ2-1	TGCGCCAGCAGCCAAGATGTGTACTCTTTTGAGCAGTTCTTC	CASSQDVYSFEQFF
TRBD1	TRBV27	.	TRBJ1-6	TGTGCCAGCAGTCCACCACAGGGGGCTAATTCACCCCTCCACTTT	CASSPPQGANSPLHF
.	TRBV7-2	once	TRBJ1-2	TGTGCCAGCAGCTTAGGCGACTGGAGGTATGGCTACACCTTC	CASSLGDWRYGYTF
.	TRBV6-5	few	TRBJ1-5	TGTGCCAGCAGTTACTCAAGGGGTCAGCCCCAGCATTTT	CASSYSRGQPQHF
TRBD1	TRBV6-5	.	TRBJ1-2	TGTGCCAGCAGGGGGACAGGGCGTGGCTACACCTTC	CASRGTGRGYTF
.	TRBV29-1	.	TRBJ1-1	TGCAGCACAGAACGTGGGGGCCCTCCTGAAGCTTTCTTT	CSTERGGPPEAFF
TRBD1	TRBV18	.	TRBJ2-7	TGTGCCAGCTCACCCTCGACAGGGGTCTCCTACGAGCAGTACTTC	CASSPSTGVSYEQYF
TRBD2	TRBV5-1	few	TRBJ2-3	TGCGCCAGCAGCTTGTCGGCCACTAGCGGGGGGCGAGATACGCAGTATTTT	CASSLSATSGGRDTQYF
.	TRBV7-2	.	TRBJ1-2	TGTGCCAGCAGCTTAGAAGTCCAGTACAACTATGGCTACACCTTC	CASSLEVQYNYGYTF
TRBD1	TRBV5-4	once	TRBJ2-3	TGTGCCAGCAGCTTGGGTCAGGGGGCGAATACGCAGTATTTT	CASSLGQGANTQYF
TRBD1	TRBV2	.	TRBJ1-1	TGTGCCAGCAGGGCAGGACAGGGGAACACTGAAGCTTTCTTT	CASRAGQGNTEAFF
.	TRBV4-1	.	TRBJ2-7	TGCGCCAGCAGCCAAGAGTCGTCTTCCTACGAGCAGTACTTC	CASSQESSSYEQYF
TRBD2	TRBV7-3	few	TRBJ2-3	TGTGCCAGCAGCTTAGACGGGAGGGATACGCAGTATTTT	CASSLDGRDTQYF
.	TRBV7-2	.	TRBJ1-5	TGTGCCAGCAGCTTAGAGGGGATCAATCAGCCCCAGCATTTT	CASSLEGINQPQHF
.	TRBV6-6	.	TRBJ2-2	TGTGCCAGCAGCCCTAATCCTCCATACACCGGGGAGCTGTTTTTT	CASSPNPPYTGELFF
.	TRBV30	.	TRBJ1-1	TGTGCCTGGGACCACACAGGGACTGAAGCTTTCTTT	CAWDHTGTEAFF
TRBD1	TRBV25-1	.	TRBJ1-4	TGTGCCAGCAGTGAAATCGGCGGGACAGTAGCTAATGAAAAACTGTTTTTT	CASSEIGGTVANEKLFF